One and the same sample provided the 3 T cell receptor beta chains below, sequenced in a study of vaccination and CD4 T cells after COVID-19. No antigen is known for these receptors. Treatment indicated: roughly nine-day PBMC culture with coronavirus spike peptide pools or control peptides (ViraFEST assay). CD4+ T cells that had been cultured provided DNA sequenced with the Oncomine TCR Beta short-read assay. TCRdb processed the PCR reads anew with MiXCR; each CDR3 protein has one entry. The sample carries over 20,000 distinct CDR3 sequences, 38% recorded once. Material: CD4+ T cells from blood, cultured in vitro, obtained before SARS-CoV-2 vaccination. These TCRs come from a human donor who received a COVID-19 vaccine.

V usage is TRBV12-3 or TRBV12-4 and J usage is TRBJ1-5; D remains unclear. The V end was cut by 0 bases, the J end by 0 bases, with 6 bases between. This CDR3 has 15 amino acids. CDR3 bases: TGTGCCAGCAGTTTAGCAGGTCCTAGCAATCAGCCCCAGCATTTT. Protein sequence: CASSLAGPSNQPQHF.

The CDR3 protein is CASSLSPSTDTQYF. DNA of the CDR3: TGTGCCAGCAGCTTATCCCCCAGTACAGATACGCAGTATTTT. The J gene is TRBJ2-3, the V gene TRBV7-2, with no clear D. V was trimmed by 2 bases and J by 3 bases, leaving 9 bases between them. This CDR3 is built from 14 residues. Germline values: CDR1 SGHTA, CDR2 FQGNSA. Combining the CDR3 with reference TRBV7-2 and TRBJ2-3 gives the whole variable domain GAGVSQSPSNKVTEKGKDVELRCDPISGHTALYWYRQSLGQGLEFLIYFQGNSAPDKSGLPSDRFSAERTGGSVSTLTIQRTQQEDSAVYLCASSLSPSTDTQYFGPGTRLTVL.

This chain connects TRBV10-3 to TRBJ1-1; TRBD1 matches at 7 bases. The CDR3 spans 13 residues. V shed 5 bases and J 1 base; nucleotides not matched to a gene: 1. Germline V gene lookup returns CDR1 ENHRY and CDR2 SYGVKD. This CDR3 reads CAISQGGNTEAFF. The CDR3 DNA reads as TGTGCCATCAGTCAGGGGGGGAACACTGAAGCTTTCTTT.